The rows below give T cell receptor beta chains drawn from one sample of a study of cytomegalovirus exposure and HLA in healthy donors. The data were produced by immunoSEQ multiplex PCR, yet TCRdb's version contains in-frame clones alone and is incomplete. This table has over 100,000 clones, about nine tenths appearing once. Sequenced sample: PBMCs. The receptor source for this set is a man younger than 40 in good health and CMV-seronegative. Each CDR3 is given with its conserved first and last residue. A D gene is named only where the DNA matches it firmly. Size is omitted from some rows. Given values are once, few, many or a class for expanded clones.

-,16,TRBJ1-2,-,TRBV5-1,CASSLEPGWGDYGYTF,TGCGCCAGCAGCTTGGAACCAGGGTGGGGGGACTATGGCTACACCTTC
-,15,TRBJ1-1,-,TRBV27,CASSKGYRGNTEAFF,TGTGCCAGCTCGAAGGGATATCGGGGGAACACTGAAGCTTTCTTT
-,14,TRBJ2-5,TRBD2,TRBV5-4,CASSSGGDQETQYF,TGTGCCAGCAGCTCGGGGGGGGACCAAGAGACCCAGTACTTC
once,15,TRBJ1-1,TRBD1,TRBV2,CASRVLRTGNTEAFF,TGTGCCAGCCGAGTACTAAGGACAGGGAACACTGAAGCTTTCTTT
-,15,TRBJ1-5,-,TRBV4-2,CASSQDVWDYQPQHF,TGTGCCAGCAGCCAAGATGTTTGGGACTATCAGCCCCAGCATTTT
-,14,TRBJ2-2,TRBD1,TRBV15,CATSRTGVAGELFF,TGTGCCACCAGCAGAACAGGGGTGGCCGGGGAGCTGTTTTTT
-,14,TRBJ2-7,-,TRBV6-5,CASTYGFPTYEQYF,TGTGCCAGCACGTACGGGTTTCCGACCTACGAGCAGTACTTC
-,15,TRBJ2-1,TRBD1,TRBV11-1,CASSPGQGSYNEQFF,TGTGCCAGCAGCCCAGGACAGGGCTCCTACAATGAGCAGTTCTTC
-,12,TRBJ1-3,-,TRBV29-1,CSVRGSGNTIYF,TGCAGCGTCCGGGGTTCTGGAAACACCATATATTTT
-,10,TRBJ2-1,-,TRBV29-1,CSGGQPLQFF,TGCAGCGGTGGACAGCCTCTGCAGTTCTTC
-,13,TRBJ1-1,-,TRBV7-9,CASSFQGNTEAFF,TGTGCCAGCAGCTTTCAGGGGAACACTGAAGCTTTCTTT
-,13,TRBJ1-2,TRBD1,TRBV19,CASITGQVYGYTF,TGTGCCAGTATAACCGGACAGGTCTATGGCTACACCTTC
-,15,TRBJ2-5,TRBD1,TRBV4-1,CASSQDPGQGQTQYF,TGCGCCAGCAGCCAAGATCCCGGACAGGGCCAGACCCAGTACTTC
-,15,TRBJ1-1,TRBD1,TRBV6-5,CASSYGQEIETEAFF,TGTGCCAGCAGTTACGGACAGGAGATTGAGACTGAAGCTTTCTTT
-,13,TRBJ1-1,TRBD1,TRBV6-4,CASSADRGTEAFF,TGTGCCAGCAGTGCGGACAGGGGGACTGAAGCTTTCTTT